This T cell receptor (beta chain) was recovered during a study of response to subunit inactivated influenza vaccine. Study-wide results and caveats: There was a suggestion from the authors that each seasonal influenza vaccination recruits few new T cells.

Germline CDR1 SGHTA, CDR2 FQGNSA. The CDR3 runs 15 residues. V gave up 5 bases and J gave up 7 bases; unmatched junction bases: 10. As for this clonotype: Its matching antigen is unknown.

TCRdb redid the calling of the RT-PCR reads with MiXCR, one entry per CDR3 protein. The sample has around 500,000 distinct CDR3 sequences; approximately 11% are singletons. This sequence was found in a man between 50 and 59 years old who received an inactivated influenza vaccine. The chain combines TRBV7-2 with TRBJ2-2; 7 nucleotides agree with TRBD1. Here the sequenced sample was PBMCs from blood, taken around seven weeks after vaccination. The CDR3 is CASSRRQGDFGELFF. CDR3 nucleotide sequence: TGTGCCAGCAGCAGGAGACAGGGTGACTTCGGGGAGCTGTTTTTT.